Sequencing of this T cell receptor beta chain was carried out in a study of T cells in Graves' hyperthyroidism and ophthalmopathy. In the case of this clonotype: Its matching antigen is unknown. One junction end does not reproduce the germline sequence, and a read error may be involved.

This CDR3 has 16 amino acids. From germline, CDR1 is KGHSH and CDR2 LQKENI. From RNA transcripts, TCR beta CDR3 regions were amplified. The TCR CDR3 was amplified in a first-round RT-PCR using the HTBI primer set. One entry per CDR3 protein, called by TCRdb with MiXCR from the multiplex PCR reads. The sample has 500,000 to 800,000 distinct CDR3 sequences, roughly 15% seen once. The study, taken as a whole, reports: Blood also held most thyroid clonotypes expanded beyond 0.001.

The sample taken for sequencing was blood. This sequence joins TRBV18 and TRBJ1-4, with 7 bases identical to TRBD1. This receptor was obtained from a woman in her forties or fifties with Graves' ophthalmopathy. This CDR3 is CASSPNLQGSNENLFF. The CDR3 DNA sequence: TGTGCCAGCTCACCTAATTTACAGGGGTCAAATGAAAACCTGTTTTTT.